This is a list of T cell receptor beta chains from one sample in a study of blood T cell repertoires in COVID-19. Produced via immunoSEQ multiplex PCR; TCRdb's table is partial and in-frame only. The sample includes approximately 62,000 clones, around four fifths of them seen just once. Input material: peripheral blood. The receptor set was obtained from a man older than 75 with acute or convalescent COVID-19. Each CDR3 is given without its conserved first and last residue. Fields, in order: J gene, D gene, CDR3 length, V gene, CDR3 protein. The D gene is left open where the match is weak.

>TRBJ1-3|TRBD1|16|TRBV7-8
ASSPRTGGFLTGNTIY
>TRBJ1-1|-|13|TRBV7-7
ASSKDGGGNTEAF
>TRBJ1-6|-|12|TRBV7-3
ASSLIAGNSPLH
>TRBJ1-1|-|10|TRBV6-6
ASSQQGSEAF
>TRBJ2-5|-|12|TRBV2
ASSDGSQQETQY
>TRBJ2-5|TRBD1|16|TRBV4-1
ASSQYSAGTGKVGTQY
>TRBJ1-3|-|12|TRBV6-5
ASSYGAAGNTIY
>TRBJ1-2|TRBD1|12|TRBV28
ASRKNRGYYGYT
>TRBJ2-1|TRBD1|14|TRBV6-6
ASSHRTGAHHNEQF
>TRBJ1-4|-|11|TRBV19
ASSNRYNEKLF
>TRBJ1-2|TRBD1|12|TRBV2
ASSAQGTGDGYT
>TRBJ1-2|TRBD1|11|TRBV10-2
ATRTGKIEGYT
>TRBJ2-1|TRBD2|14|TRBV5-4
ASSSPTSGATNEQF
>TRBJ1-2|-|13|TRBV7-9
ASSSVTRGGYGYT
>TRBJ2-7|-|12|TRBV5-5
ASSPPPPPYEQY
>TRBJ2-5|-|11|TRBV6-6
ASSYVGQETQY
>TRBJ2-5|TRBD1|13|TRBV13
ASSPLRGTQETQY
>TRBJ2-2|-|16|TRBV19
ASSILRYRERFTGELF
>TRBJ2-2|TRBD1|20|TRBV9
ASSTTGTGVLSGGLHTGELF
>TRBJ2-2|-|11|TRBV19
ASSIGGAGELF